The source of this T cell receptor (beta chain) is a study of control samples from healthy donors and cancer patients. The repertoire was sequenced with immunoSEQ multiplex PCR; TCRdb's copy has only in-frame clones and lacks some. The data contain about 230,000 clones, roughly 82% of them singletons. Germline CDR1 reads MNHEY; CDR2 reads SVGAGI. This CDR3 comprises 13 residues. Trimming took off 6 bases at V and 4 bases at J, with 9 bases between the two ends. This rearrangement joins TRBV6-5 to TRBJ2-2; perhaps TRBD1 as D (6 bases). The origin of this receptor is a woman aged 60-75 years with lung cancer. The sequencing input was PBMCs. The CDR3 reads CASSKGVTGELFF. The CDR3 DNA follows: TGTGCCAGCAGCAAGGGGGTCACCGGGGAGCTGTTTTTT.